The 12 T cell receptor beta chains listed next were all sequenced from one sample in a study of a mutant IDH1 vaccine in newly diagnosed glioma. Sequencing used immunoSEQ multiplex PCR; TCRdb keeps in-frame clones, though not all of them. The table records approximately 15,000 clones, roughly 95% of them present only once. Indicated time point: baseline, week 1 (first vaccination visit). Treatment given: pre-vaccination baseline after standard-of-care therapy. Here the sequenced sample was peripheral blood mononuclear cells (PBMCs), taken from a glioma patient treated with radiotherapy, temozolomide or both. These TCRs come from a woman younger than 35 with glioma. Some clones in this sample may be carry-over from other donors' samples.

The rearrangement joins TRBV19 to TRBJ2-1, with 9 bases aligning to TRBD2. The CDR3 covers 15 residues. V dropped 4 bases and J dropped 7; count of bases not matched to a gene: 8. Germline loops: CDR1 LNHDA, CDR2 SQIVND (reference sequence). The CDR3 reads CASSKAGGPMNEQFF. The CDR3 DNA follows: TGTGCCAGTAGTAAGGCGGGGGGGCCAATGAATGAGCAGTTCTTC.

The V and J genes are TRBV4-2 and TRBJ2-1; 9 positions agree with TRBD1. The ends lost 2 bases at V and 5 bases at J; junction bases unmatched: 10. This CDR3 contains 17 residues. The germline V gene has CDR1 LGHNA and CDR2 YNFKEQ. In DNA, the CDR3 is TGTGCCAGCAGCCAACCCTTAGGACAGGGGTTCCACAATGAGCAGTTCTTC. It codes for CASSQPLGQGFHNEQFF.

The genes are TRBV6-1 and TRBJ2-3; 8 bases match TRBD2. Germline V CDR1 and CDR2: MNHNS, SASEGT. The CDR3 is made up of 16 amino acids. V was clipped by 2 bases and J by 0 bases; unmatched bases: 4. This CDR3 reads CASSEKGGGSTDTQYF. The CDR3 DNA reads TGTGCCAGCAGTGAAAAGGGCGGGGGGAGCACAGATACGCAGTATTTT.

This chain's CDR3 is CASSRLLAGGRETQYF. CDR3 in DNA: TGCGCCAGCAGCCGCCTACTAGCGGGGGGGCGGGAGACCCAGTACTTC. The chain carries TRBV4-1 and TRBJ2-5, with 13 bases fitting TRBD2. Trimming cost V 4 bases and J 5 bases; bases outside gene matches: 7. The CDR3 length is 16 residues. CDR1 is MGHRA and CDR2 is YSYEKL in the germline V gene.

The DNA for the CDR3 is TGTGCCAGCAGTTACTCAGTCCAGGGGGGCGGCTACACCTTC. It yields the protein CASSYSVQGGGYTF. The chain links TRBV6-5 to TRBJ1-2; the match to TRBD1 covers 7 bases. Per the germline V gene, CDR1 is MNHEY and CDR2 is SVGAGI. CDR3 length equals 14 residues. V lost 0 bases to trimming and J lost 8 bases; unmatched junction nucleotides: 6.

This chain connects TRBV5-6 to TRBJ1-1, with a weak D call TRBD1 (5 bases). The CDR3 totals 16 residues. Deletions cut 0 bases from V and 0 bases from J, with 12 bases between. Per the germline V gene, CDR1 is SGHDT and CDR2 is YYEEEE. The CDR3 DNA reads TGTGCCAGCAGCTTGGGTCCAGGGCAGATGAACACTGAAGCTTTCTTT. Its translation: CASSLGPGQMNTEAFF.

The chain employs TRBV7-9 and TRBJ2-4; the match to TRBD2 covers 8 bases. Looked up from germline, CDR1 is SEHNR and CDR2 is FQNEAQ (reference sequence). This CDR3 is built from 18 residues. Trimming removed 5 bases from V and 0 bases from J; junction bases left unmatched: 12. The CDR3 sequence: CASSARGGLAGAKNIQYF. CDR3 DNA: TGTGCCAGCAGCGCCCGGGGCGGGCTAGCGGGAGCCAAAAACATTCAGTACTTC.

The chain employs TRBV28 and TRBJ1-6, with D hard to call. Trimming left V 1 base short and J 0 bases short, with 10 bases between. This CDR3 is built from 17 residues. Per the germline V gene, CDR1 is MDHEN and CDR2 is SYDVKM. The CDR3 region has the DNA TGTGCCAGCAGTTTATATCCAGCTTACTCCTATAATTCACCCCTCCACTTT. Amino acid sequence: CASSLYPAYSYNSPLHF.

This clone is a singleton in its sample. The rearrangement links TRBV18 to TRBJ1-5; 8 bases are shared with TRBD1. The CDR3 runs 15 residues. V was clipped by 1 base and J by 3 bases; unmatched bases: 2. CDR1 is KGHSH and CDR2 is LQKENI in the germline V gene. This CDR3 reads CASSPLGQVNQPQHF. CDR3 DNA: TGTGCCAGCTCACCACTGGGACAGGTCAATCAGCCCCAGCATTTT.

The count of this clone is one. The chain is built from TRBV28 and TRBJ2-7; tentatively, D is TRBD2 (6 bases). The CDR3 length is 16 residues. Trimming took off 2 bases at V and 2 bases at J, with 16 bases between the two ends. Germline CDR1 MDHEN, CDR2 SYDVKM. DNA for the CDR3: TGTGCCAGCAGTTTAGAACGAGCGGGTGGGCCCTACGAGCAGTACTTC. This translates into CASSLERAGGPYEQYF.

CDR3 residues: CASSEARGLNIQYF. Written as DNA, the CDR3 is TGTGCCAGCAGTGAAGCCAGGGGGCTGAACATTCAGTACTTC. This sequence joins TRBV6-1 and TRBJ2-4; 8 bases agree with TRBD1. Germline CDR1 MNHNS, CDR2 SASEGT. Trimming took 0 bases from V and 7 from J; bases not matched to a gene: 2. The CDR3 spans 14 residues.

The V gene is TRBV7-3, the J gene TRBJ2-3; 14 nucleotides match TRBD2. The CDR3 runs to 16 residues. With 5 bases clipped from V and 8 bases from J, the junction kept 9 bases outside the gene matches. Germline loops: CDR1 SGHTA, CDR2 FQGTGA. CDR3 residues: CASSTGTSGRGGTQYF. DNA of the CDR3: TGTGCCAGCAGCACTGGGACTAGCGGGAGAGGTGGTACGCAGTATTTT.